This is a list of T cell receptor beta chains from one sample in a study of blood T cell repertoires in COVID-19. Here immunoSEQ multiplex PCR was the method, and the copy in TCRdb shows in-frame clones only, minus some. Of about 270,000 clones in the sample, 80% to 90% were seen once. The sample consisted of PBMCs or T cells enriched from blood (not recorded which). These receptors originate from a woman aged 18-35 years who had recovered from COVID-19. Both conserved end residues are part of each CDR3. The D gene is left open where the match is weak. Clone sizes are given selectively: once, few, many, or a class where the clone is expanded.

. | . | TRBJ2-5 | TRBV6-5 | TGTGCCAGCAGACAGACCCTGGTCGAGACCCAGTACTTC | CASRQTLVETQYF
TRBD2 | many | TRBJ2-7 | TRBV4-1 | TGCGCCAGCAGCCAAGAGGAAGCGGGACGCTCCTACGAGCAGTACTTC | CASSQEEAGRSYEQYF
. | . | TRBJ1-6 | TRBV28 | TGTGCCAGCAGTTTTCCCCACTTCGACAGCCTCTCCTATAATTCACCCCTCCACTTT | CASSFPHFDSLSYNSPLHF
. | . | TRBJ2-1 | TRBV18 | TGTGCCAGCTCACCGGAGTCACATTACAATGAGCAGTTCTTC | CASSPESHYNEQFF
. | . | TRBJ2-7 | TRBV7-2 | TGTGCCAGCAGCTTAATTCAGGGAGGTCCATACGAGCAGTACTTC | CASSLIQGGPYEQYF
TRBD1 | . | TRBJ1-5 | TRBV27 | TGTGCCAGCAGTTCCGGTCAGGGGGATGAGCCCCAGCATTTT | CASSSGQGDEPQHF
. | . | TRBJ1-1 | TRBV27 | TGTGCCAGCAGTTTTGAGGGTCGTATGAACACTGAAGCTTTCTTT | CASSFEGRMNTEAFF
. | . | TRBJ2-1 | TRBV24-1 | TGTGCCACCAGTAGTCTAAACAATGAGCAGTTCTTC | CATSSLNNEQFF
TRBD2 | once | TRBJ2-1 | TRBV2 | TGTGCCAGCAGTGCTCTAGCGGGGACCTACAATGAGCAGTTCTTC | CASSALAGTYNEQFF
. | . | TRBJ2-7 | TRBV21-1 | TGTGCCAGCAGCTCAAGCGAAAATCGAGTACAGTACTTC | CASSSSENRVQYF
TRBD1 | once | TRBJ1-2 | TRBV20-1 | TGCAGTGCTTCCGGCGACAGGGCCTACACCTTC | CSASGDRAYTF
TRBD1 | . | TRBJ1-2 | TRBV13 | TGTGCCAGCAGCCTTACCGGACAGGTTCCTAACTATGGCTACACCTTC | CASSLTGQVPNYGYTF
. | . | TRBJ1-6 | TRBV5-6 | TGTGCCAGCAGCTGGGGGGTTTCACCCCTCCACTTT | CASSWGVSPLHF
TRBD2 | . | TRBJ2-5 | TRBV5-4 | TGTGCCAGCAGCTTTCTCGGGACTAGCGGGGGACAAGAGACCCAGTACTTC | CASSFLGTSGGQETQYF
. | . | TRBJ1-5 | TRBV4-1 | TGCGCCAGCAGCCAAGGTTCTACAGTTAGCAATCAGCCCCAGCATTTT | CASSQGSTVSNQPQHF
TRBD1 | . | TRBJ2-5 | TRBV28 | TGTGCCAGCAGCCCGCCAGGACAGGGGGCGGCGGAGACCCAGTACTTC | CASSPPGQGAAETQYF
. | few | TRBJ1-2 | TRBV30 | TGTGCCTGGACCCCCGGGGGGGCCCGGGGCTACACCTTC | CAWTPGGARGYTF
TRBD1 | . | TRBJ1-1 | TRBV2 | TGTGCCAGCAGCGAACAGGGGGCAGCTGAAGCTTTCTTT | CASSEQGAAEAFF
. | . | TRBJ2-1 | TRBV19 | TGTGCCAGTAGTGCGACATTCCAACCCTACAATGAGCAGTTCTTC | CASSATFQPYNEQFF
TRBD2 | . | TRBJ2-2 | TRBV9 | TGTGCCAGCAGAGGCGGGCGGGGGGTCAACACCGGGGAGCTGTTTTTT | CASRGGRGVNTGELFF
TRBD1 | . | TRBJ1-2 | TRBV12-3/TRBV12-4 | TGTGCCAGCAGCAGGGACAGCCTCTATGGCTACACCTTC | CASSRDSLYGYTF